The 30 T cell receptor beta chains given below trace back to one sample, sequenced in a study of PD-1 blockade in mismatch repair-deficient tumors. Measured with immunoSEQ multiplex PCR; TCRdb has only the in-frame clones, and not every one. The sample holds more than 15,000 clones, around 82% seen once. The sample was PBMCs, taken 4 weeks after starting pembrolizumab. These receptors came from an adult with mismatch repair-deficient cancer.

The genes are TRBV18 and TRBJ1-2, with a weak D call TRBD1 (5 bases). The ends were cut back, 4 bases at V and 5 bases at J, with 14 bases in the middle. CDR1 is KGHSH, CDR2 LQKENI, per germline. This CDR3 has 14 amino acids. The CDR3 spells CASSQGHLGYGYTF. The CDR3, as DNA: TGTGCCAGCTCACAAGGACATTTAGGGTATGGCTACACCTTC. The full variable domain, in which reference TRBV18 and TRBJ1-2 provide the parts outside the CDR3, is NAGVMQNPRHLVRRRGQEARLRCSPMKGHSHVYWYRQLPEEGLKFMVYLQKENIIDESGMPKERFSAEFPKEGPSILRIQQVVRGDSAAYFCASSQGHLGYGYTFGSGTRLTVV.

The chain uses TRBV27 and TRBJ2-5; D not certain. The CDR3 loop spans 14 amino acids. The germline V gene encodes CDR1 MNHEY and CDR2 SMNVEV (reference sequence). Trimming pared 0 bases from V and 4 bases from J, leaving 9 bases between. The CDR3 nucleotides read TGTGCCAGCAGTTTATCCAGACACGGAGAGACCCAGTACTTC. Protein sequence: CASSLSRHGETQYF.

This chain's CDR3 is CASSFRRQETQYF. CDR3 DNA: TGTGCCAGCAGCTTCAGAAGACAAGAGACCCAGTACTTC. The chain has TRBV7-3 and TRBJ2-5; no clear D. The CDR3 loop spans 13 amino acids. Germline CDR1 SGHTA, CDR2 FQGTGA. Trimming took off 3 bases at V and 2 bases at J, with 7 bases between the two ends.

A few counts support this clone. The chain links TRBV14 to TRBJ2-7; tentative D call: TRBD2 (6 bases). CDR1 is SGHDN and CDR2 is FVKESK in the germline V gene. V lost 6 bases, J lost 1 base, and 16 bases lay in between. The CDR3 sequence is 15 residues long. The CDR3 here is CASSQQGGASYEQYF. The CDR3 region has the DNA TGTGCCAGCAGTCAACAAGGCGGGGCGTCCTACGAGCAGTACTTC.

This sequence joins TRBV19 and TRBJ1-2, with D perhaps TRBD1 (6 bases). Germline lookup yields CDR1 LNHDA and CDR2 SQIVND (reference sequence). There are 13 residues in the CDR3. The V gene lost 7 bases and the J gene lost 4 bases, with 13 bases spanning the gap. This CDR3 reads CASNTGLIYGYTF. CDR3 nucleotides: TGTGCCAGTAACACAGGGTTAATCTATGGCTACACCTTC.

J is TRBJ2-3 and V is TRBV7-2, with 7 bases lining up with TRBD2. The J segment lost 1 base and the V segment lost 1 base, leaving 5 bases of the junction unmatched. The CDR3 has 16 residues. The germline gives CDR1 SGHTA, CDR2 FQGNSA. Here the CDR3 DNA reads TGTGCCAGCAGCTTAGTTTCCGCGGGAGGCACAGATACGCAGTATTTT. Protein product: CASSLVSAGGTDTQYF.

This CDR3 reads CAISVGTGVRTEAFF. The CDR3 region has the DNA TGTGCCATCAGCGTTGGGACAGGGGTTCGCACTGAAGCTTTCTTT. The chain combines TRBV10-3 with TRBJ1-1; TRBD1 matches 10 bases. The ends lost 6 bases at V and 4 bases at J; junction bases unmatched: 8. Germline V gene sequence: CDR1 ENHRY, CDR2 SYGVKD. The CDR3 covers 15 residues.

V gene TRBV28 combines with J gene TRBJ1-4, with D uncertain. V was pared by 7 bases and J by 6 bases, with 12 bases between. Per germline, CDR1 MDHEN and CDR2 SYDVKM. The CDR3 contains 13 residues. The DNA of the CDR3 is TGTGCCAGCACGGAAGGAGGGTATGAAAAACTGTTTTTT. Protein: CASTEGGYEKLFF.

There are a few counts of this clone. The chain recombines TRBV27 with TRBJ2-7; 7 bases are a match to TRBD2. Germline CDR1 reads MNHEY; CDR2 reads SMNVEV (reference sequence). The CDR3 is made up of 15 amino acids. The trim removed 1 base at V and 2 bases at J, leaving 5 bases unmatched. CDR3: CASSLWASGAYEQYF. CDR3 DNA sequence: TGTGCCAGCAGTTTATGGGCTAGCGGCGCCTACGAGCAGTACTTC.

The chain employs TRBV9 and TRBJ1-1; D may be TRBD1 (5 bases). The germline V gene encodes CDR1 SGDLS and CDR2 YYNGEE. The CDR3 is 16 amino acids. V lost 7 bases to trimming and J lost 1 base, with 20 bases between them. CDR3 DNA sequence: TGTGCCAGCGGAAGGGTCGGGACTCCTGAGAACACTGAAGCTTTCTTT. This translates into CASGRVGTPENTEAFF.

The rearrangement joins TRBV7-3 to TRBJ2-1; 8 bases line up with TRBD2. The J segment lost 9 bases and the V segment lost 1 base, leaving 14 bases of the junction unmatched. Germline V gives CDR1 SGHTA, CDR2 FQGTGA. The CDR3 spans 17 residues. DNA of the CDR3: TGTGCCAGCAGCTTAAATCTTGGCGGGGCGGGGGGTAGTGAGCAGTTCTTC. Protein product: CASSLNLGGAGGSEQFF.

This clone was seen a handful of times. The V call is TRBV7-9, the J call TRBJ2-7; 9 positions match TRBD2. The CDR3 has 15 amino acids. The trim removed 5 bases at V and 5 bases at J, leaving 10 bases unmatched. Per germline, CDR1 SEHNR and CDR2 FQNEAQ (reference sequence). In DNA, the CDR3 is TGTGCCAGCAGCGTAGTAGCGGGAGCATTAGACGAGCAGTACTTC. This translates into CASSVVAGALDEQYF.

The CDR3 region has the DNA TGTGCCAGCAGGGACAGGCACATGAACACTGAAGCTTTCTTT. It encodes CASRDRHMNTEAFF. This chain uses TRBV11-3 with TRBJ1-1, with 7 nucleotides matching TRBD1. Trimming took 6 bases from V and 0 from J; bases not matched to a gene: 4. This CDR3 is built from 14 residues. Germline V lookup: CDR1 SGHNT, CDR2 YENEEA.

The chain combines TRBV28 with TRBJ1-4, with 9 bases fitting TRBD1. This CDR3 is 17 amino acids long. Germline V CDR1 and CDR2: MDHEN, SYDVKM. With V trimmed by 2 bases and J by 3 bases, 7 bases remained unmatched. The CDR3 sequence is CASSLLGTGIANEKLFF. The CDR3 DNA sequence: TGTGCCAGCAGTTTACTGGGGACAGGGATAGCTAATGAAAAACTGTTTTTT.

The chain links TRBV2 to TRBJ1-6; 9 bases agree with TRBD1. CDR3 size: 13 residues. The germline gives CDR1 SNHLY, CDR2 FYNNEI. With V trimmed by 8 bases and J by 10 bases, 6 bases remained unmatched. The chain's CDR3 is CASGDREVSPLHF. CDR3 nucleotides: TGTGCCAGCGGGGACAGGGAAGTATCACCCCTCCACTTT.

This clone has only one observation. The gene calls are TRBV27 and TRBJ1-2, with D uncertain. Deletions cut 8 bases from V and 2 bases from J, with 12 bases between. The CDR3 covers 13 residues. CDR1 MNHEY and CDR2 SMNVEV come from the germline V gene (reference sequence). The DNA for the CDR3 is TGTGCCAGCTGGAGGACGGGCAACTATGGCTACACCTTC. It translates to CASWRTGNYGYTF.

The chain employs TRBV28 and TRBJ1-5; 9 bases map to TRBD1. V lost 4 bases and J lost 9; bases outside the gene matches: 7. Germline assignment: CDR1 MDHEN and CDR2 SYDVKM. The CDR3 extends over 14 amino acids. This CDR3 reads CASSSHRGRAPQHF. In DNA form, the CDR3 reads TGTGCCAGCAGTTCCCACAGGGGGCGCGCGCCCCAGCATTTT. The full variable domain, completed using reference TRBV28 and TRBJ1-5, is DVKVTQSSRYLVKRTGEKVFLECVQDMDHENMFWYRQDPGLGLRLIYFSYDVKMKEKGDIPEGYSVSREKKERFSLILESASTNQTSMYLCASSSHRGRAPQHFGDGTRLSIL.

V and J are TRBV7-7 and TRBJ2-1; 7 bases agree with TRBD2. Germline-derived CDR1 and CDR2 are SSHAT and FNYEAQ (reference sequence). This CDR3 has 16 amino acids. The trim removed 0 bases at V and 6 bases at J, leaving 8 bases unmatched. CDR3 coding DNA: TGTGCCAGCAGCTTAGCCGGAAGCGGGGCCCTCAATGAGCAGTTCTTC. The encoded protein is CASSLAGSGALNEQFF.

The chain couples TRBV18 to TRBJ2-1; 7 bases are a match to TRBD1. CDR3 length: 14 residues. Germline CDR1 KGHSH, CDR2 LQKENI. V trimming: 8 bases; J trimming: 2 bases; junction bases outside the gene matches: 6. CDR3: CASRTGTAYNEQFF. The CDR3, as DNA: TGTGCCAGCAGGACTGGGACAGCCTACAATGAGCAGTTCTTC.

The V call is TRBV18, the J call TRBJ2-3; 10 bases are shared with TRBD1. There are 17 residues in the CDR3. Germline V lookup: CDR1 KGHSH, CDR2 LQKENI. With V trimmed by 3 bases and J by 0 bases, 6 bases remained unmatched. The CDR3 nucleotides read TGTGCCAGCTCACCGCCGACAGGGGGCTCTAGCACAGATACGCAGTATTTT. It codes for CASSPPTGGSSTDTQYF.

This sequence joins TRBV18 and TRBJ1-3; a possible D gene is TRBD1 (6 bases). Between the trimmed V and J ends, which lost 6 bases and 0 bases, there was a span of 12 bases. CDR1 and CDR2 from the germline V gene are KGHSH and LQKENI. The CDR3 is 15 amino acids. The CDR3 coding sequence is TGTGCCAGCTCTCTCGCAGGGGTCTCTGGAAACACCATATATTTT. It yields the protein CASSLAGVSGNTIYF.

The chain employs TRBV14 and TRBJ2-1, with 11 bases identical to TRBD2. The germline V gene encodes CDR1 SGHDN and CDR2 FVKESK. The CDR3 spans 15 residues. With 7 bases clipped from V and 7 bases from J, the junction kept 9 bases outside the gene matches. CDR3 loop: CASNRVAGGANEQFF. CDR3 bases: TGTGCCAGCAACAGAGTAGCGGGAGGGGCAAATGAGCAGTTCTTC.

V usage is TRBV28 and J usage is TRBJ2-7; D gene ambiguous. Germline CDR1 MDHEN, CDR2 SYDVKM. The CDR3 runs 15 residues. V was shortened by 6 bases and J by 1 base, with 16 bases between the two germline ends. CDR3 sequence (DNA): TGTGCCAGCAGAGTAGCCCTACACGTTTCCTACGAGCAGTACTTC. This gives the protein CASRVALHVSYEQYF.

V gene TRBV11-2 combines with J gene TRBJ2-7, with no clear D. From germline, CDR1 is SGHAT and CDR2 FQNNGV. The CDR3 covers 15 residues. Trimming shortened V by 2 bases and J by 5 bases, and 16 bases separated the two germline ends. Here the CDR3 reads CASSLILPSRDEQYF. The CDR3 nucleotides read TGTGCCAGCAGCTTAATCCTGCCCTCACGGGACGAGCAGTACTTC.

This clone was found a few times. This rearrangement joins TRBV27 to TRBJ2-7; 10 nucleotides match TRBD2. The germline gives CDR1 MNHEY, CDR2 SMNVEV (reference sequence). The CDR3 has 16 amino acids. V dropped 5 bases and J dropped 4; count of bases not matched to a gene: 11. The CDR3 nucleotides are TGTGCCAGCAGTCCTGGGCTAGCGGGAGAGGGATACGAGCAGTACTTC. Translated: CASSPGLAGEGYEQYF.

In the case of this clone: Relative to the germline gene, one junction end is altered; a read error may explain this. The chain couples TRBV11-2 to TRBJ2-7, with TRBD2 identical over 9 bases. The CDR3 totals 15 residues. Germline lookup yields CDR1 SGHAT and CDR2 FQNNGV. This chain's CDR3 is CASSLVPLSSGNSVF. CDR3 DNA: TGTGCCAGCAGCTTAGTTCCCTTGTCTAGCGGGAATTCGGTTTTC.

CDR3 nucleotides: TGCGCCAGCAGCTTGGTGGCTAGCGGGGGGGATACGCAGTATTTT. Amino acids: CASSLVASGGDTQYF. The chain carries TRBV5-1 and TRBJ2-3, with 11 bases matching TRBD2. From germline, CDR1 is SGHRS and CDR2 YFSETQ. The V segment lost 0 bases and the J segment 6 bases; nucleotides outside the gene matches: 3. The CDR3 contains 15 residues. The full variable domain, its missing parts supplied by reference TRBV5-1 and TRBJ2-3, is KAGVTQTPRYLIKTRGQQVTLSCSPISGHRSVSWYQQTPGQGLQFLFEYFSETQRNKGNFPGRFSGRQFSNSRSEMNVSTLELGDSALYLCASSLVASGGDTQYFGPGTRLTVL.

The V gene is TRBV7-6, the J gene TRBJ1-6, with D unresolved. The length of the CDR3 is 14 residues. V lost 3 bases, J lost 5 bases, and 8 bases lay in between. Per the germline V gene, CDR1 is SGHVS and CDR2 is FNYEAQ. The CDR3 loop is CASSLLPDNSPLHF. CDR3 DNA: TGTGCCAGCAGCTTGTTGCCGGATAATTCACCCCTCCACTTT.

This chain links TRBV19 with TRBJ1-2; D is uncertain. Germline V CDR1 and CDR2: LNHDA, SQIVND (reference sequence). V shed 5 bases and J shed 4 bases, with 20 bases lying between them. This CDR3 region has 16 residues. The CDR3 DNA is TGTGCCAGTAGTTTAGTGAGATCTCCCGTGATCTATGGCTACACCTTC. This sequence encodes CASSLVRSPVIYGYTF.

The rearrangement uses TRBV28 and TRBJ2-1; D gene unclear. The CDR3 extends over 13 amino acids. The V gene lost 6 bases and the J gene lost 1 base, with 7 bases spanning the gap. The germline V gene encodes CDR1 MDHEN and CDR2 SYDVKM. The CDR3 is CASRFRSYNEQFF. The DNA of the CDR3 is TGTGCCAGCAGGTTTCGGTCCTACAATGAGCAGTTCTTC.